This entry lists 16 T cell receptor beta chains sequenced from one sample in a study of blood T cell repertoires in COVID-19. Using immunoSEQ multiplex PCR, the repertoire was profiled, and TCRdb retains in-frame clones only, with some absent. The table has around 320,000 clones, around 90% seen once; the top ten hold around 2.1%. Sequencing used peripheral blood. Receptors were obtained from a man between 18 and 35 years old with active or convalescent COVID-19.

The CDR3 nucleotides read TGTGCCAGCAGTGATCCGGGACAGCGAGTTCAAGAGACCCAGTACTTC. This gives the protein CASSDPGQRVQETQYF. The chain uses TRBV25-1 and TRBJ2-5; TRBD1 aligns across 7 bases. The V segment lost 3 bases and the J segment 2 bases; nucleotides outside the gene matches: 9. The CDR3 has 16 residues. Per germline, CDR1 MGHDK and CDR2 SYGVNS.

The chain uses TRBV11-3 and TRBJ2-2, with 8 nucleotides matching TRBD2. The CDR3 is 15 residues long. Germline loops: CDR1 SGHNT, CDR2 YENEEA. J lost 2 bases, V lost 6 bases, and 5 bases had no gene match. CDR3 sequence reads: CASSSGTLNTGELFF. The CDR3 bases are TGTGCCAGCAGTAGCGGGACTCTTAACACCGGGGAGCTGTTTTTT.

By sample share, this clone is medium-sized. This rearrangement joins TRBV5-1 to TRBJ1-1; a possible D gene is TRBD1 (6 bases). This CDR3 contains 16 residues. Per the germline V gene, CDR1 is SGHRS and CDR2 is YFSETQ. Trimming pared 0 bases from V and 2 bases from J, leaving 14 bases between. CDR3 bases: TGCGCCAGCAGCTTGGGCCCACAGGGTGGAAACACTGAAGCTTTCTTT. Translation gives CASSLGPQGGNTEAFF.

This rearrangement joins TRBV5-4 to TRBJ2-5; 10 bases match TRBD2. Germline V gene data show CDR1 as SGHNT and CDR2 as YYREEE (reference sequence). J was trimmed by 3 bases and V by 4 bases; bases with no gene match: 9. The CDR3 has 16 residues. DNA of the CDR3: TGTGCCAGCAGCCGATTAGCGGGGGGAAAAAAAGAGACCCAGTACTTC. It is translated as CASSRLAGGKKETQYF.

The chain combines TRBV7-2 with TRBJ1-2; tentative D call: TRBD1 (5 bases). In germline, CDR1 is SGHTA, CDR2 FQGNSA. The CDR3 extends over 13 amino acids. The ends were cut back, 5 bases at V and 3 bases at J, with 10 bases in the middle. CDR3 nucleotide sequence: TGTGCCAGCAGCGTCGGACAATACTATGGCTACACCTTC. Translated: CASSVGQYYGYTF.

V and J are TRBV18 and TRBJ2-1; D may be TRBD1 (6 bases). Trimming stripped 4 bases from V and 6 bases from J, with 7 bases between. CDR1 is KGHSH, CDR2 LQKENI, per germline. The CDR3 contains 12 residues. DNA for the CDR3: TGTGCCAGCTCACTACAGGGCAATGAGCAGTTCTTC. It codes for CASSLQGNEQFF. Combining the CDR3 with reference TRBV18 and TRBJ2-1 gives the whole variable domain NAGVMQNPRHLVRRRGQEARLRCSPMKGHSHVYWYRQLPEEGLKFMVYLQKENIIDESGMPKERFSAEFPKEGPSILRIQQVVRGDSAAYFCASSLQGNEQFFGPGTRLTVL.

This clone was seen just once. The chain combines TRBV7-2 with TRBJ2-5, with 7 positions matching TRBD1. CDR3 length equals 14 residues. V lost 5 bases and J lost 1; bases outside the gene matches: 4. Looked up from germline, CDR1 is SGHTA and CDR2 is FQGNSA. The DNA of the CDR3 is TGTGCCAGCAGCAGGGGACAGCTCCAAGAGACCCAGTACTTC. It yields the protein CASSRGQLQETQYF.

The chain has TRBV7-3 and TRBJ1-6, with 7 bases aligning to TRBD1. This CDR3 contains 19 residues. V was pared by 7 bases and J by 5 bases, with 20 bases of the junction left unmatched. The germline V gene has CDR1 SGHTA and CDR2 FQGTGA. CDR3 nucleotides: TGTGCCAGCAACCTAACCCCGACTGACAGGGAGAGGGATAATTCACCCCTCCACTTT. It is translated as CASNLTPTDRERDNSPLHF. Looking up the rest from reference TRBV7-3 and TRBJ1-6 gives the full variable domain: GAGVSQTPSNKVTEKGKYVELRCDPISGHTALYWYRQSLGQGPEFLIYFQGTGAADDSGLPNDRFFAVRPEGSVSTLKIQRTERGDSAVYLCASNLTPTDRERDNSPLHFGNGTRLTVT.

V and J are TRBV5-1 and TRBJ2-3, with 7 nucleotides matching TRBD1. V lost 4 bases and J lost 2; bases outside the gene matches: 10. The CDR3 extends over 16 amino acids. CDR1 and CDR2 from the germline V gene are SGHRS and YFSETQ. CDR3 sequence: CASSQGVTGLTDTQYF. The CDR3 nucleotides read TGCGCCAGCAGCCAGGGGGTTACGGGTCTCACAGATACGCAGTATTTT.

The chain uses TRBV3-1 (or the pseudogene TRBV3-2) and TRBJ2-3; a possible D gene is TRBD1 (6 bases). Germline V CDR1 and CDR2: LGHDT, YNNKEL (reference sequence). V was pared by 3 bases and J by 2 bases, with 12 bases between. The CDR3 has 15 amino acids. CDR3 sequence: CASSQSGDNTDTQYF. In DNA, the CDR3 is TGTGCCAGCAGCCAGTCCGGGGACAACACAGATACGCAGTATTTT.

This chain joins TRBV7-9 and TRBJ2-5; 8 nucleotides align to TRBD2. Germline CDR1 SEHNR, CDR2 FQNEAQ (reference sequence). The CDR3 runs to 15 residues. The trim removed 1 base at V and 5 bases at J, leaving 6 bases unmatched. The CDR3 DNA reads TGTGCCAGCAGCTTAGGTTGGGCTAGCGGGGAGACCCAGTACTTC. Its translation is CASSLGWASGETQYF. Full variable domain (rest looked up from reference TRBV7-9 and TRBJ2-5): DTGVSQNPRHKITKRGQNVTFRCDPISEHNRLYWYRQTLGQGPEFLTYFQNEAQLEKSRLLSDRFSAERPKGSFSTLEIQRTEQGDSAMYLCASSLGWASGETQYFGPGTRLLVL.

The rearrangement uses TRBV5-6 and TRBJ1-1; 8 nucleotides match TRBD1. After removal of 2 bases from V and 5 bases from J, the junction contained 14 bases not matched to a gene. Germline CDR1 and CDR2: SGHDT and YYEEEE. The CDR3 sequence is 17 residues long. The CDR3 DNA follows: TGTGCCAGCAGCTTCCGACAGGGGTGGGCCTCGATGACTGAAGCTTTCTTT. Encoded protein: CASSFRQGWASMTEAFF.

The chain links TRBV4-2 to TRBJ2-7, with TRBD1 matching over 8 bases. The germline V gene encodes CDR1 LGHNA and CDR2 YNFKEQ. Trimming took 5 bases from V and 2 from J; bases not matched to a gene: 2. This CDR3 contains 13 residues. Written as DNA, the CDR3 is TGTGCCAGCAGCGGGACAGGCGCCTACGAGCAGTACTTC. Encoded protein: CASSGTGAYEQYF.

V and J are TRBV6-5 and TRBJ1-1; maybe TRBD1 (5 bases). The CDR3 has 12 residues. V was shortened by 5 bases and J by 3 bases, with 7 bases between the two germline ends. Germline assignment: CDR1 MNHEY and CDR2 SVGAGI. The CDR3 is CASSPGYTEAFF. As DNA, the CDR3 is TGTGCCAGCAGTCCAGGGTACACTGAAGCTTTCTTT.

CDR3: CATSLAGERNEQFF. The CDR3 bases are TGTGCCACCAGCCTAGCGGGAGAGCGCAATGAGCAGTTCTTC. The V gene is TRBV15, the J gene TRBJ2-1; 10 bases line up with TRBD2. The CDR3 is 14 residues long. V shed 5 bases, J shed 6 bases, and the junction held 4 bases outside the gene matches. CDR1 LNHNV and CDR2 YYDKDF come from the germline V gene (reference sequence).

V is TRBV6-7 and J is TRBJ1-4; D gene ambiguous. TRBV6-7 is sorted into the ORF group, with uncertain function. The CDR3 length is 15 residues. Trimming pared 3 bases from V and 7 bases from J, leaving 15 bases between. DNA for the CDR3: TGTGCCAGCAGTTATGAGGCCGCTCGGGGTGAAAAACTGTTTTTT. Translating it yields CASSYEAARGEKLFF.